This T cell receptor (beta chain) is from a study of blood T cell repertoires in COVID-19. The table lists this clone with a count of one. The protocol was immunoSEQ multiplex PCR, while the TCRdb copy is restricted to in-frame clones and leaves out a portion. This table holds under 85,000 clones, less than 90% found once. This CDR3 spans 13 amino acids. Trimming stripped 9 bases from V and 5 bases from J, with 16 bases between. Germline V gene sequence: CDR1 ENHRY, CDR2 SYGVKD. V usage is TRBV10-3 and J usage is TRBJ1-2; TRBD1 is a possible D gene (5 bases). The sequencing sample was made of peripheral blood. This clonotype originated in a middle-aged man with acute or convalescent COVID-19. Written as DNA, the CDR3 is TGTGCCATGGGACCCGTGGAGGGATATGGCTACACCTTC. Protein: CAMGPVEGYGYTF.